The T cell receptor beta chain described here comes from a study of blood T cell repertoires in COVID-19. Germline V gives CDR1 SGHTA, CDR2 FQGNSA. The V segment lost 1 base and the J segment 5 bases; nucleotides outside the gene matches: 4. The CDR3 is 15 residues long. Clones were sequenced by immunoSEQ multiplex PCR, and TCRdb holds only the in-frame ones, with some missing. The data show approximately 290,000 clones, with roughly nine tenths seen just once and more than 9.5% held by the top ten. This receptor was obtained from a woman under 40 with COVID-19, enrolled during active disease. The V gene is TRBV7-2, the J gene TRBJ2-1; 8 bases are a match to TRBD2. Input material: peripheral blood. CDR3 in amino acids: CASSLERGTNNEQFF. CDR3 DNA: TGTGCCAGCAGCTTAGAGCGGGGGACCAACAATGAGCAGTTCTTC. Based on the CDR3 plus reference TRBV7-2 and TRBJ2-1, the full variable domain is GAGVSQSPSNKVTEKGKDVELRCDPISGHTALYWYRQSLGQGLEFLIYFQGNSAPDKSGLPSDRFSAERTGGSVSTLTIQRTQQEDSAVYLCASSLERGTNNEQFFGPGTRLTVL.